A single sample gave rise to the 3 T cell receptor beta chains below, sequenced in a study of T cells after yellow fever vaccination. MiXCR was run by TCRdb on the 5' RACE reads, yielding one entry per CDR3 protein. The sample yields about 260,000 distinct CDR3 sequences, roughly 13% seen once. Here the sequenced sample was CD4+ T cells sorted from PBMCs, taken 45 days after the yellow fever booster vaccination. The receptor source for this set is a young man who received the YFV17D yellow fever vaccine.

J is TRBJ2-3 and V is TRBV5-1; D is uncertain. The V gene's germline CDR1 is SGHRS and CDR2 YFSETQ. CDR3 length: 13 residues. V was cut by 2 bases and J by 8 bases, with 12 bases left in between. In nucleotides, the CDR3 is TGCGCCAGCAGCTTTACTATGGCGGCTACGCAGTATTTT. This translates into CASSFTMAATQYF.

The chain carries TRBV5-1 and TRBJ1-2; D is uncertain. Trimming left V 0 bases short and J 4 bases short, with 10 bases between. CDR3 length: 14 amino acids. CDR1 SGHRS and CDR2 YFSETQ come from the germline V gene. CDR3 nucleotide sequence: TGCGCCAGCAGCTTGGAACAGCCCATCTATGGCTACACCTTC. Translation: CASSLEQPIYGYTF.

This clonotype came up many times. V usage is TRBV29-1 and J usage is TRBJ2-7, with 7 bases lining up with TRBD1. The junction had 5 bases not matched to a gene; V was cut back by 7 bases and J by 2 bases. Looked up from germline, CDR1 is SQVTM and CDR2 is ANQGSEA. The CDR3 is 12 amino acids. CDR3: CSGGQLAYEQYF. CDR3 DNA: TGCAGCGGGGGACAGTTGGCCTACGAGCAGTACTTC.